Following are 31 T cell receptor beta chains from one sample sequenced in a study of blood T cells in healthy people across ages. A sample-barcoded 5' primer and a J-beta primer mix were used in a second PCR of roughly 7 to 11 cycles. Each CDR3 protein is one row after TCRdb ran MiXCR on the 5' RACE reads. The data contain roughly 550,000 distinct CDR3 sequences, around 24% of them singletons. This same sample was also part of a study on T cells of mothers and their children.

What was sequenced was blood. The source is a boy younger than 18 in good health.

This clonotype came up a few times. This rearrangement joins TRBV7-9 to TRBJ2-1; a weak D match, TRBD2 (5 bases). The end of the DNA is better explained by TRBJ2-7, so the J call may be wrong. This CDR3 contains 13 residues. The germline CDR1 and CDR2 sequences are SEHNR and FQNEAQ (reference sequence). Here the CDR3 reads CASSSRGEDEQYF. The DNA for the CDR3 is TGTGCCAGCAGCTCTCGGGGTGAGGACGAGCAGTACTTC.

The CDR3, as DNA: TGTGCCAGCAGCCAAAGGACAGGGAATTCACCCCTCCACTTT. The encoded protein is CASSQRTGNSPLHF. This rearrangement joins TRBV16 to TRBJ1-6, with TRBD1 identical over 8 bases. Germline assignment: CDR1 KGHSY and CDR2 FQNENV. The CDR3 covers 14 residues. The J segment lost 7 bases and the V segment lost 2 bases, leaving 1 base of the junction unmatched.

The chain carries TRBV14 and TRBJ2-4; D call uncertain. The CDR3 covers 15 residues. Per the germline V gene, CDR1 is SGHDN and CDR2 is FVKESK. Trimming took off 9 bases at V and 1 base at J, with 16 bases between the two ends. The CDR3 protein is CASPLEFLAKNIQYF. The CDR3 nucleotides are TGTGCCAGTCCCTTGGAATTTTTGGCCAAAAACATTCAGTACTTC.

This clonotype was recorded a few times. The chain joins TRBV20-1 to TRBJ2-5; tentatively, D is TRBD1 (6 bases). V dropped 1 base and J dropped 2 bases, with 11 bases sitting between them. The CDR3 is made up of 14 amino acids. Germline V CDR1 and CDR2: DFQATT, SNEGSKA (reference sequence). The CDR3 DNA sequence: TGCAGTGCTAGAGGGTTGAGGGGGCAAGAGACCCAGTACTTC. It encodes CSARGLRGQETQYF.

V usage is TRBV7-9 and J usage is TRBJ2-1; D gene uncertain. The tail of the sequence fits TRBJ2-7 better, so the J call may be wrong. The CDR3 length is 15 residues. CDR1 and CDR2 (germline): SEHNR, FQNEAQ (reference sequence). The CDR3 reads CASSLVSASYGEQYF. Here the CDR3 DNA reads TGTGCCAGCAGCTTAGTGTCGGCCTCCTACGGAGAGCAGTACTTC.

This chain joins TRBV20-1 and TRBJ1-5; tentatively, D is TRBD1 (5 bases). Trimming pared 0 bases from V and 0 bases from J, leaving 15 bases between. This CDR3 region has 17 residues. CDR1 is DFQATT, CDR2 SNEGSKA, per germline (reference sequence). The CDR3 loop is CSARDRVLGGSNQPQHF. The CDR3 bases are TGCAGTGCTAGAGATAGGGTGCTGGGGGGTAGCAATCAGCCCCAGCATTTT.

This clonotype was counted only a few times. This rearrangement joins TRBV24-1 to TRBJ2-5, with 8 bases identical to TRBD2. Germline V gene sequence: CDR1 KGHDR, CDR2 SFDVKD. Trimming at V came to 5 bases and at J to 3 bases, leaving 4 bases not matched to a gene. CDR3 length equals 14 residues. CDR3 loop: CATSAGRGEETQYF. DNA of the CDR3: TGTGCCACCAGTGCAGGGCGGGGGGAAGAGACCCAGTACTTC.

The CDR3 DNA is TGTGCCAGCAGTTACGAACTAGCGGGGGGGGAGACCCAGTACTTC. It yields the protein CASSYELAGGETQYF. V gene TRBV6-2 or TRBV6-3 combines with J gene TRBJ2-5; TRBD2 agrees at 13 bases. The CDR3 totals 15 residues. Germline V gene data show CDR1 as MNHEY and CDR2 as SVGEGT. Germline trimming cut 2 bases from V and 5 bases from J; bases unmatched to any gene: 2.

V and J are TRBV28 and TRBJ1-3, with TRBD1 matching over 7 bases. Germline lookup yields CDR1 MDHEN and CDR2 SYDVKM. The CDR3 spans 14 residues. Germline trimming cut 6 bases from V and 4 bases from J; bases unmatched to any gene: 6. Written as DNA, the CDR3 is TGTGCCAGCAGACCCGGGACAGCAGGAAACACCATATATTTT. Its translation: CASRPGTAGNTIYF.

This clonotype has only a few counts. V is TRBV10-3 and J is TRBJ1-1, with TRBD1 matching over 9 bases. V lost 3 bases, J lost 6 bases, and 8 bases stayed unmatched. The CDR3 extends over 15 amino acids. The germline V gene has CDR1 ENHRY and CDR2 SYGVKD. CDR3 in amino acids: CAISDRKGQGPEAFF. Written as DNA, the CDR3 is TGTGCCATCAGTGATAGGAAGGGACAGGGCCCTGAAGCTTTCTTT.

This clonotype was recorded at least ten times. At one boundary the junction diverges from the germline segment, which might be a read error. CDR3 in amino acids: CASSPGAGYNEQFF. For the CDR3, the DNA is TGCGCCAGCAGCCCCGGGGCGGGCTACAATGAGCAGTTCTTC. J is TRBJ2-1 and V is TRBV19, with D possibly being TRBD1 or TRBD2 (5 bases each). Germline V CDR1 and CDR2: LNHDA, SQIVND (reference sequence). The CDR3 has 14 residues.

The chain couples TRBV7-3 to TRBJ2-2; possible D gene TRBD2, 6 bases. The CDR3 has 17 residues. Germline V gene sequence: CDR1 SGHTA, CDR2 FQGTGA. V was cut by 1 base and J by 7 bases, with 19 bases left in between. The CDR3 protein is CASSLRDGGPLGGELFF. Here the CDR3 DNA reads TGTGCCAGCAGCTTAAGGGACGGGGGACCCCTCGGCGGGGAGCTGTTTTTT.

The chain carries TRBV20-1 and TRBJ2-1; the match to TRBD2 covers 7 bases. The V and J ends lost 2 bases and 2 bases, in that order; junction bases with no gene match: 6. Germline V gives CDR1 DFQATT, CDR2 SNEGSKA (reference sequence). This CDR3 spans 15 amino acids. CDR3 loop: CSARPRDYTYNEQFF. DNA for the CDR3: TGCAGTGCTAGACCCAGGGACTATACCTACAATGAGCAGTTCTTC.

The chain has TRBV18 and TRBJ1-6; TRBD1 aligns across 7 bases. The J segment lost 9 bases and the V segment lost 3 bases, leaving 5 bases of the junction unmatched. The CDR3 is 14 residues long. CDR1 and CDR2 (germline): KGHSH, LQKENI. Here the CDR3 DNA reads TGTGCCAGCTCACCGGGCGCAGGGGGTTCACCCCTCCACTTT. Its protein product is CASSPGAGGSPLHF.

The V gene is TRBV28, the J gene TRBJ2-7, with D possibly called TRBD1 or TRBD2 (5 bases each). V was trimmed by 5 bases and J by 6 bases, leaving 11 bases between them. This CDR3 is 12 amino acids long. The germline gives CDR1 MDHEN, CDR2 SYDVKM. The CDR3 DNA reads TGTGCCAGCAGTACCAGGGCGGGCGAGCAGTACTTC. Translating it yields CASSTRAGEQYF.

The rearrangement joins TRBV5-1 to TRBJ2-2; either TRBD1 or TRBD2 may supply D (5 bases each). The CDR3 is 14 amino acids. Deletions cut 4 bases from V and 3 bases from J, with 10 bases between. The V gene's germline CDR1 is SGHRS and CDR2 YFSETQ. The CDR3, as DNA: TGCGCCAGCAGCATGCGAGGGGACACCGGGGAGCTGTTTTTT. Its protein is CASSMRGDTGELFF.

This clonotype came up a few times. The chain links TRBV28 to TRBJ2-1; D is uncertain. The CDR3 has 14 residues. V lost 8 bases and J 5 bases, leaving 16 bases between the germline ends. Germline V lookup: CDR1 MDHEN, CDR2 SYDVKM. The CDR3: CASSVWKRDNEQFF. The DNA of the CDR3 is TGTGCCAGCTCCGTATGGAAAAGAGACAATGAGCAGTTCTTC.

The rearrangement links TRBV6-2 or TRBV6-3 to TRBJ1-1, with 8 bases that match TRBD1. The CDR3 loop spans 17 amino acids. The junction had 13 bases not matched to a gene; V was cut back by 2 bases and J by 5 bases. Germline V lookup: CDR1 MNHEY, CDR2 SVGEGT. CDR3 residues: CASSYDVGQGRWTEAFF. CDR3 in DNA: TGTGCCAGCAGTTACGATGTTGGACAGGGAAGGTGGACTGAAGCTTTCTTT.

The CDR3 coding sequence is TGTGCCAGCAGTTTATCCCAGAGACAGGGTATCGGCTACGAGCAGTACTTC. Translating it yields CASSLSQRQGIGYEQYF. V and J are TRBV27 and TRBJ2-7; TRBD1 matches at 7 bases. This CDR3 contains 17 residues. The J segment lost 3 bases and the V segment lost 0 bases, leaving 11 bases of the junction unmatched. CDR1 is MNHEY and CDR2 is SMNVEV in the germline V gene (reference sequence).

The chain combines TRBV27 with TRBJ2-7, with 8 positions matching TRBD1. Trimming took 6 bases from V and 6 from J; bases not matched to a gene: 10. This CDR3 contains 14 residues. Germline-derived CDR1 and CDR2 are MNHEY and SMNVEV (reference sequence). CDR3 in amino acids: CASSFIQGAGEQYF. The CDR3 DNA reads as TGTGCCAGCAGCTTTATCCAGGGGGCCGGCGAGCAGTACTTC.

The rearrangement links TRBV29-1 to TRBJ1-2; maybe TRBD1 (5 bases). This CDR3 has 13 amino acids. V lost 7 bases to trimming and J lost 5 bases, with 17 bases between them. Germline CDR1 and CDR2: SQVTM and ANQGSEA. For the CDR3, the DNA is TGCAGCGCTGCCCGGGGGGTCCAGTATGGCTACACCTTC. The encoded protein is CSAARGVQYGYTF.

This chain connects TRBV20-1 to TRBJ1-5, with D possibly being TRBD1 (6 bases). V gave up 6 bases and J gave up 0 bases, with 15 bases separating them. The CDR3 loop spans 15 amino acids. Germline V gene lookup returns CDR1 DFQATT and CDR2 SNEGSKA (reference sequence). This CDR3 reads CSAPGDTYSNQPQHF. The CDR3, as DNA: TGCAGTGCCCCAGGGGACACCTATAGCAATCAGCCCCAGCATTTT.

The J gene is TRBJ2-7, the V gene TRBV3-1; D remains unclear. V lost 0 bases, J lost 0 bases, and 15 bases lay in between. The CDR3 extends over 17 amino acids. CDR1 and CDR2 (germline): LGHDT, YNNKEL (reference sequence). The CDR3 coding sequence is TGTGCCAGCAGCCAAGAAAGAAGAAGGAATTACTCCTACGAGCAGTACTTC. Its translation: CASSQERRRNYSYEQYF.

The chain has TRBV25-1 and TRBJ2-3; perhaps TRBD2 as D (5 bases). Deletions cut 4 bases from V and 0 bases from J, with 20 bases between. This CDR3 comprises 18 residues. Looked up from germline, CDR1 is MGHDK and CDR2 is SYGVNS. CDR3 amino acids: CASSARDEQNPSTDTQYF. CDR3 nucleotides: TGTGCCAGCAGTGCCCGGGATGAACAAAATCCTAGCACAGATACGCAGTATTTT.

This chain links TRBV29-1 with TRBJ1-5; D gene unclear. V lost 7 bases and J lost 4, with 11 bases in between. This CDR3 is built from 12 residues. CDR1 SQVTM and CDR2 ANQGSEA come from the germline V gene. CDR3 bases: TGCAGCGGTGGGGAAGGTAATCAGCCCCAGCATTTT. It specifies CSGGEGNQPQHF.

The chain is built from TRBV20-1 and TRBJ2-2, with 9 bases identical to TRBD1. Unmatched junction bases numbered 5, after V lost 3 bases and J lost 6 bases. This CDR3 comprises 14 residues. From germline, CDR1 is DFQATT and CDR2 SNEGSKA (reference sequence). The CDR3 bases are TGCAGTGCTAGCCGGACAGGGGTCCCCGGGGAGCTGTTTTTT. Protein product: CSASRTGVPGELFF.

The rearrangement joins TRBV23-1 to TRBJ2-1; 11 bases fit TRBD2. TRBV23-1 is identified as an open reading frame with a role that is uncertain. The CDR3 totals 18 residues. The V and J ends lost 7 bases and 2 bases, in that order; junction bases with no gene match: 13. In DNA form, the CDR3 reads TGCGCCAGCACCTTCTGGGGTAGCGGGAGGGCCGCCTACAATGAGCAGTTCTTC. Its protein product is CASTFWGSGRAAYNEQFF.

This clonotype was seen a handful of times. An end of the junction does not agree with germline; a read error may underlie this. The gene calls are TRBV12-3 or TRBV12-4 and TRBJ2-6, with D unclear. The CDR3 totals 15 residues. The CDR3 nucleotides read TGTGCCAGCGGTTTAAAGTTTTCTGGGGCCAACGTCCTGACTTTC. Protein sequence: CASGLKFSGANVLTF.

This clonotype has more than one count but fewer than ten. This chain links TRBV20-1 with TRBJ1-6, with TRBD1 matching 7 bases. There are 14 residues in the CDR3. Germline-derived CDR1 and CDR2 are DFQATT and SNEGSKA (reference sequence). The V gene end was trimmed by 2 bases and the J gene end by 7 bases; junction bases not matched to a gene: 5. CDR3 loop: CSARRAGGNSPLHF. The CDR3 DNA reads as TGCAGTGCTAGACGGGCAGGGGGGAATTCACCCCTCCACTTT.

The chain carries TRBV7-3 and TRBJ2-7; D uncertain. V was cut by 5 bases and J by 6 bases, with 11 bases left in between. This CDR3 has 12 residues. Germline lookup yields CDR1 SGHTA and CDR2 FQGTGA. The CDR3 DNA reads TGTGCCAGCAGCCACGACCCCCGCGAGCAGTACTTC. It yields the protein CASSHDPREQYF.

V usage is TRBV4-3 and J usage is TRBJ1-6; D call uncertain. The CDR3 loop spans 17 amino acids. Germline V gene data show CDR1 as LGHNA and CDR2 as YSLEER. Between the trimmed V and J ends, which lost 0 bases and 8 bases, there was a span of 17 bases. CDR3 amino acids: CASSQDRANSWHSPLHF. The CDR3 DNA reads TGCGCCAGCAGCCAAGATCGGGCCAACAGCTGGCATTCACCCCTCCACTTT.